These 29 T cell receptor beta chains came from one sample sequenced in a study of shared clonotypes between healthy human individuals. Profiling relied on immunoSEQ multiplex PCR, and the TCRdb table lists in-frame clones only, not all of them. The sample has some 630,000 clones, about two thirds seen once. The sequenced sample consisted of memory CD4+ T cells sorted from blood. Subset specified: CD45RA-negative fraction. Receptors originate from a woman between 25 and 40 years old in good health.

CDR3 sequence reads: CASSLMTETQYF. The CDR3 DNA sequence: TGTGCCAGCAGTCTAATGACGGAAACGCAGTATTTT. This chain joins TRBV28 and TRBJ2-3; D is uncertain. The CDR3 consists of 12 residues. CDR1 is MDHEN and CDR2 is SYDVKM in the germline V gene. Trimming left V 5 bases short and J 9 bases short, with 12 bases between. Supplemented by reference TRBV28 and TRBJ2-3, the full variable domain reads DVKVTQSSRYLVKRTGEKVFLECVQDMDHENMFWYRQDPGLGLRLIYFSYDVKMKEKGDIPEGYSVSREKKERFSLILESASTNQTSMYLCASSLMTETQYFGPGTRLTVL.

There are a few counts of this clone. The V gene is TRBV11-2, the J gene TRBJ2-3, with D unclear. Trimming cost V 7 bases and J 2 bases, with 13 bases left between them. CDR1 and CDR2 (germline): SGHAT, FQNNGV. This CDR3 region has 14 residues. CDR3 DNA: TGTGCCAGCAACGGATTGGCGGTCACAGATACGCAGTATTTT. Translating it yields CASNGLAVTDTQYF. Filled out from reference TRBV11-2 and TRBJ2-3, the complete variable domain reads EAGVAQSPRYKIIEKRQSVAFWCNPISGHATLYWYQQILGQGPKLLIQFQNNGVVDDSQLPKDRFSAERLKGVDSTLKIQPAKLEDSAVYLCASNGLAVTDTQYFGPGTRLTVL.

The J gene is TRBJ1-5, the V gene TRBV30; D is ambiguous. Per germline, CDR1 GTSNPN and CDR2 SVGIG (reference sequence). CDR3 size: 15 residues. Trimming cost V 1 base and J 3 bases, with 13 bases left between them. CDR3 residues: CAWSGALSSNQPQHF. The CDR3 region has the DNA TGTGCCTGGAGTGGAGCCCTCTCCTCCAATCAGCCCCAGCATTTT.

The V and J genes are TRBV4-2 and TRBJ1-1; 7 nucleotides align to TRBD1. The CDR3 is 17 residues long. With V trimmed by 1 base and J by 1 base, 9 bases remained unmatched. Germline-derived CDR1 and CDR2 are LGHNA and YNFKEQ. The CDR3 here is CASSQVGQGVKNTEAFF. Here the CDR3 DNA reads TGTGCCAGCAGCCAAGTAGGGCAGGGGGTAAAGAACACTGAAGCTTTCTTT.

This sequence joins TRBV18 and TRBJ1-1; D is unclear. Germline assignment: CDR1 KGHSH and CDR2 LQKENI. The CDR3 is made up of 13 amino acids. Trimming cost V 4 bases and J 3 bases, with 9 bases left between them. CDR3 nucleotides: TGTGCCAGCTCACAATCGGGAGACACTGAAGCTTTCTTT. Protein product: CASSQSGDTEAFF.

The J gene is TRBJ1-5, the V gene TRBV2, with D possibly TRBD1 on 6 matching bases. Germline-derived CDR1 and CDR2 are SNHLY and FYNNEI. V was clipped by 5 bases and J by 4 bases, with 12 bases between them. This CDR3 spans 14 amino acids. CDR3 loop: CASSLEGGNQPQHF. CDR3 DNA: TGTGCCAGCAGTCTTGAGGGGGGGAATCAGCCCCAGCATTTT.

This chain connects TRBV29-1 to TRBJ2-1; tentatively, D is TRBD1 (5 bases). Germline-derived CDR1 and CDR2 are SQVTM and ANQGSEA. Trimming pared 6 bases from V and 4 bases from J, leaving 7 bases between. This CDR3 spans 11 amino acids. The DNA of the CDR3 is TGCAGCGTGGACACGTACAATGAGCAGTTCTTC. This codes for CSVDTYNEQFF.

V usage is TRBV11-2 and J usage is TRBJ2-7, with TRBD1 matching over 7 bases. Germline V CDR1 and CDR2: SGHAT, FQNNGV. This CDR3 has 13 amino acids. V shed 5 bases and J 10 bases; nucleotides not matched to a gene: 11. The CDR3, as DNA: TGTGCCAGCAGCCCCCTCCGGGACAGCCAACAGTACTTC. Translated: CASSPLRDSQQYF.

This sequence joins TRBV19 and TRBJ1-1; tentatively, D is TRBD1 (5 bases). The ends were cut back, 5 bases at V and 0 bases at J, with 16 bases in the middle. From germline, CDR1 is LNHDA and CDR2 SQIVND (reference sequence). This CDR3 has 16 residues. The CDR3 coding sequence is TGTGCCAGTAGTGCCGCAAGACAGTACATGAACACTGAAGCTTTCTTT. This gives the protein CASSAARQYMNTEAFF.

The chain employs TRBV14 and TRBJ1-5; D is uncertain. The CDR3 is 13 residues long. Germline V lookup: CDR1 SGHDN, CDR2 FVKESK. Trimming left V 6 bases short and J 5 bases short, with 11 bases between. This chain's CDR3 is CASSLQEDQPQHF. The CDR3 region has the DNA TGTGCCAGCAGTCTCCAGGAGGATCAGCCCCAGCATTTT.

This clone has a single count. The chain combines TRBV7-2 with TRBJ2-5; D may be TRBD1 (6 bases). The CDR3 loop spans 14 amino acids. CDR1 and CDR2 (germline): SGHTA, FQGNSA. Between the trimmed V and J ends, which lost 5 bases and 1 base, there was a span of 11 bases. The CDR3 coding sequence is TGTGCCAGCAGCAGGAGGACAGTCCAAGAGACCCAGTACTTC. Protein product: CASSRRTVQETQYF.

Worth noting for this clone: Other DNA sequences from this sample encode an identical CDR3 as well. The chain recombines TRBV19 with TRBJ1-5; 10 bases agree with TRBD1. This CDR3 comprises 15 residues. Germline lookup yields CDR1 LNHDA and CDR2 SQIVND (reference sequence). Germline trimming cut 4 bases from V and 4 bases from J; bases unmatched to any gene: 4. The DNA for the CDR3 is TGTGCCAGTAGTAGACAGGGGGCTGGGAATCAGCCCCAGCATTTT. This gives the protein CASSRQGAGNQPQHF.

The chain links TRBV11-2 to TRBJ2-2; 8 bases line up with TRBD2. The CDR3 runs 16 residues. The V gene's germline CDR1 is SGHAT and CDR2 FQNNGV. With 9 bases clipped from V and 5 bases from J, the junction kept 14 bases outside the gene matches. The CDR3 coding sequence is TGTGCCAGTAGCCCCACAGCGGGAGTGGGGACCGGGGAGCTGTTTTTT. Amino acid sequence: CASSPTAGVGTGELFF.

J is TRBJ1-1 and V is TRBV4-1; 10 bases agree with TRBD1. The CDR3 spans 17 residues. V shed 1 base and J 5 bases; nucleotides not matched to a gene: 10. The germline gives CDR1 MGHRA, CDR2 YSYEKL. The CDR3 DNA reads TGCGCCAGCAGCCAAGTTTTGACAGGGGGCCTGGGGACTGAAGCTTTCTTT. Encoded protein: CASSQVLTGGLGTEAFF.

The genes are TRBV28 and TRBJ2-3; TRBD2 matches 15 bases. Germline V lookup: CDR1 MDHEN, CDR2 SYDVKM. The CDR3 loop spans 18 amino acids. V shed 6 bases and J 4 bases; nucleotides not matched to a gene: 11. CDR3 protein: CASSPRTSGRARSDTQYF. The CDR3 DNA is TGTGCCAGCAGCCCCCGGACTAGCGGGAGGGCCAGGTCAGATACGCAGTATTTT.

V is TRBV5-8 and J is TRBJ1-5; 8 bases fit TRBD1. With 4 bases clipped from V and 9 bases from J, the junction kept 9 bases outside the gene matches. Germline CDR1 and CDR2: SGHTS and YDEGEE. The CDR3 is 14 amino acids. CDR3 in DNA: TGTGCCAGCAGCATTCCCGGGACAGGCCCGCCCCAGCATTTT. Amino acids: CASSIPGTGPPQHF.

V and J are TRBV2 and TRBJ2-7, with D perhaps matching TRBD2 (6 bases). V was clipped by 3 bases and J by 2 bases, with 8 bases between them. CDR3 length equals 13 residues. Germline CDR1 SNHLY, CDR2 FYNNEI. CDR3 region: CASSEGEAYEQYF. The CDR3 region has the DNA TGTGCCAGCAGTGAGGGGGAGGCCTACGAGCAGTACTTC.

This rearrangement joins TRBV7-8 to TRBJ2-5, with D possibly TRBD1 on 6 matching bases. The CDR3 has 15 residues. The ends were cut back, 5 bases at V and 5 bases at J, with 18 bases in the middle. Germline V gene sequence: CDR1 SGHVS, CDR2 FQNEAQ. CDR3 amino acids: CASSPQGRLRETQYF. In DNA form, the CDR3 reads TGTGCCAGCAGCCCTCAGGGGCGCCTTCGGGAGACCCAGTACTTC.

Regarding this clone: The sample holds other DNA sequences that translate to the same CDR3. The chain has TRBV27 and TRBJ2-6; unclear D gene. Trimming pared 3 bases from V and 0 bases from J, leaving 0 bases between. The CDR3 has 13 amino acids. CDR1 and CDR2 from the germline V gene are MNHEY and SMNVEV (reference sequence). Here the CDR3 reads CASSFSGANVLTF. The CDR3 region has the DNA TGTGCCAGCAGTTTCTCTGGGGCCAACGTCCTGACTTTC.

J is TRBJ2-7 and V is TRBV10-3, with TRBD2 matching over 8 bases. Unmatched junction bases numbered 6, after V lost 8 bases and J lost 3 bases. CDR1 is ENHRY and CDR2 is SYGVKD in the germline V gene. This CDR3 has 13 residues. CDR3 DNA sequence: TGTGCCATCTGCACTAGCGGCTGCTACGAGCAGTACTTC. This codes for CAICTSGCYEQYF.

The chain links TRBV28 to TRBJ1-4; D is unresolved. CDR1 is MDHEN, CDR2 SYDVKM, per germline. This CDR3 is 14 amino acids long. With 6 bases removed from V and 3 bases from J, the gap between germline ends came to 11 bases. CDR3 coding DNA: TGTGCCAGCAGCCAAGGGTCGGCTAATGAAAAACTGTTTTTT. As protein: CASSQGSANEKLFF. Drawing the rest from reference TRBV28 and TRBJ1-4, the complete variable domain is DVKVTQSSRYLVKRTGEKVFLECVQDMDHENMFWYRQDPGLGLRLIYFSYDVKMKEKGDIPEGYSVSREKKERFSLILESASTNQTSMYLCASSQGSANEKLFFGSGTQLSVL.

The chain recombines TRBV5-1 with TRBJ2-3, with 7 bases matching TRBD2. The CDR3 sequence is 15 residues long. Unmatched junction bases numbered 5, after V lost 2 bases and J lost 2 bases. CDR1 is SGHRS and CDR2 is YFSETQ in the germline V gene. The CDR3 sequence is CASSFTTSNTDTQYF. The DNA of the CDR3 is TGCGCCAGCAGCTTTACGACTAGCAACACAGATACGCAGTATTTT.

This sequence joins TRBV7-3 and TRBJ2-2; D possibly matches TRBD1 or TRBD2 (5 bases each). Germline CDR1 SGHTA, CDR2 FQGTGA. Deletions cut 5 bases from V and 4 bases from J, with 11 bases between. The length of the CDR3 is 14 residues. CDR3 loop: CASSPGPLTGELFF. CDR3 in DNA: TGTGCCAGCAGCCCGGGACCACTCACCGGGGAGCTGTTTTTT.

V gene TRBV18 combines with J gene TRBJ2-1; D is possibly TRBD1 (5 bases). The CDR3 runs 15 residues. V lost 0 bases to trimming and J lost 7 bases, with 13 bases between them. CDR1 KGHSH and CDR2 LQKENI come from the germline V gene. CDR3 region: CASSPPKGAINEQFF. CDR3 bases: TGTGCCAGCTCACCACCGAAAGGGGCGATTAATGAGCAGTTCTTC.

V usage is TRBV5-1 and J usage is TRBJ2-5; a possible D gene is TRBD1 (5 bases). Per the germline V gene, CDR1 is SGHRS and CDR2 is YFSETQ. The CDR3 totals 14 residues. V lost 5 bases, J lost 2 bases, and 13 bases lay in between. The CDR3 is CASSVSDRQETQYF. CDR3 in DNA: TGCGCCAGCAGTGTCTCCGACAGACAAGAGACCCAGTACTTC.

Concerning this clone itself: The same CDR3 can be traced to other DNA sequences in this sample. The genes are TRBV5-1 and TRBJ1-1; unclear D gene. CDR1 is SGHRS, CDR2 YFSETQ, per germline. V was clipped by 0 bases and J by 3 bases, with 6 bases between them. The CDR3 is made up of 13 amino acids. Here the CDR3 reads CASSLGGDTEAFF. In nucleotides, the CDR3 is TGCGCCAGCAGCTTGGGCGGAGACACTGAAGCTTTCTTT.

Ten or more counts support this clone. V and J are TRBV2 and TRBJ1-5; D might be TRBD1 (6 bases). This CDR3 contains 15 residues. The V and J ends lost 8 bases and 0 bases respectively, with 14 bases between them. Germline lookup yields CDR1 SNHLY and CDR2 FYNNEI. In DNA, the CDR3 is TGTGCCAGCTCCAAAGGGGGAAATAGCAATCAGCCCCAGCATTTT. It is translated as CASSKGGNSNQPQHF.

The chain recombines TRBV28 with TRBJ1-1; 9 nucleotides align to TRBD1. J was trimmed by 5 bases and V by 4 bases; bases with no gene match: 11. CDR3 length equals 16 residues. Germline assignment: CDR1 MDHEN and CDR2 SYDVKM. DNA of the CDR3: TGTGCCAGCAGTTCTCCCGGGACAGGGAAGGTGACTGAAGCTTTCTTT. Residues: CASSSPGTGKVTEAFF.

The chain recombines TRBV25-1 with TRBJ2-7, with 7 nucleotides matching TRBD2. The CDR3 is made up of 15 amino acids. V lost 3 bases and J lost 2; bases outside the gene matches: 7. The germline V gene encodes CDR1 MGHDK and CDR2 SYGVNS. DNA of the CDR3: TGTGCCAGCAGTGATCGGACGGGAGGCCCCTACGAGCAGTACTTC. It yields the protein CASSDRTGGPYEQYF.